This entry describes one TCR beta chain. The target antigen is unknown. The missing conserved phenylalanine or tryptophan at the end of this CDR3 makes a read error likely. This sample stems from a study of T cells after yellow fever vaccination. General study findings and limits: A weaker secondary response peaked on day 5, the primary on day 15. Overlap between CD4 and CD8 compartments was detected for a small share of clonotypes. Post-booster repertoires contained most primary-vaccination clones again (around 97% CD4, 88% CD8).

Germline V gene data show CDR1 as SGHKS and CDR2 as YYEKEE (reference sequence). The CDR3 is made up of 14 amino acids. The V gene lost 4 bases and the J gene lost 13 bases, with 20 bases spanning the gap. The authors made TCR cDNA by 5'RACE template switching, adding a universal primer site and UMIs. TCRdb independently ran MiXCR on the 5' RACE reads; one entry per CDR3 protein. The table shows about 350,000 distinct CDR3 sequences, with about 7.8% occurring only once. The sequence was collected from a man between 18 and 29 years old who received the YFV17D yellow fever vaccine. Source: PBMCs, taken 35 to 50 days after the first yellow fever vaccination. V usage is TRBV5-5 and J usage is TRBJ1-4, with D perhaps TRBD1 (5 bases). The CDR3: CASSARLLGGALFC. CDR3 nucleotides: TGTGCCAGCAGCGCCAGGCTCCTCGGCGGGGCACTGTTTTGT.